The following is a TCR beta chain sequence with its context. The antigen remains unidentified. A sample-barcoded 5' primer and a J-beta primer mix were used in a second PCR of roughly 7 to 11 cycles. A single record per CDR3 protein comes from TCRdb applying MiXCR to the 5' RACE reads. Of under 800,000 distinct CDR3 sequences listed, 40% to 45% are singletons. The CDR3 spans 19 residues. J was trimmed by 3 bases and V by 1 base; bases with no gene match: 11. Germline-derived CDR1 and CDR2 are SGHTA and FQGNSA. The data stem from a study of blood T cells in healthy people across ages. Study-level points and caveats: Per million T cells, the diversity of TCR beta decreased roughly linearly as age advanced. Diversity estimates drawn from one million T cells were deemed underestimates.

This chain connects TRBV7-2 to TRBJ2-1, with 11 bases aligning to TRBD2. The sequence derives from an older woman in good health. The sample taken for sequencing was blood. CDR3 DNA: TGTGCCAGCAGCTTAGGCCCCACTAGCGGGAGTAACTTCTACAATGAGCAGTTCTTC. Its translation is CASSLGPTSGSNFYNEQFF.